The 20 T cell receptor beta chains listed next were all sequenced from one sample in a study of blood T cell repertoires in COVID-19. Measured with immunoSEQ multiplex PCR; TCRdb has only the in-frame clones, and not every one. The sample records about 300,000 clones, around 87% being singletons. Sequencing used peripheral blood. The receptors were sampled from a woman aged 40-49 years who had recovered from COVID-19.

V is TRBV4-1 and J is TRBJ2-1; TRBD1 aligns across 8 bases. The CDR3 runs 15 residues. Trimming removed 6 bases from V and 1 base from J; junction bases left unmatched: 5. From germline, CDR1 is MGHRA and CDR2 YSYEKL. The CDR3 here is CASRLDRGSYNEQFF. Written as DNA, the CDR3 is TGCGCCAGCAGACTCGACAGGGGATCCTACAATGAGCAGTTCTTC.

J is TRBJ2-3 and V is TRBV29-1, with 10 bases matching TRBD2. Germline trimming cut 3 bases from V and 6 bases from J; bases unmatched to any gene: 9. The CDR3 length is 15 residues. CDR1 is SQVTM and CDR2 is ANQGSEA in the germline V gene. The CDR3: CSVDGTSGVRDTQYF. The CDR3 DNA reads TGCAGCGTTGACGGTACTAGCGGGGTCCGGGATACGCAGTATTTT.

The CDR3 bases are TGCGCCAGCAGTGAAGTAGTTGGTGAAAAACTGTTTTTT. Translation gives CASSEVVGEKLFF. The V call is TRBV10-1, the J call TRBJ1-4; no reliable D call. The CDR3 consists of 13 residues. The germline V and J ends were trimmed by 3 bases and 7 bases, with 9 bases remaining between them. Germline lookup yields CDR1 WNHNN and CDR2 SYGVQD (reference sequence).

The gene calls are TRBV19 and TRBJ2-3, with D perhaps matching TRBD2 (5 bases). The germline V gene has CDR1 LNHDA and CDR2 SQIVND (reference sequence). The CDR3 spans 14 residues. Between the trimmed V and J ends, which lost 3 bases and 6 bases, there was a span of 13 bases. CDR3 nucleotides: TGTGCCAGTAGTATCTCGGCTAGCTTGGATACGCAGTATTTT. Encoded protein: CASSISASLDTQYF.

The chain employs TRBV13 and TRBJ2-7, with 7 nucleotides matching TRBD2. CDR3 length equals 14 residues. Germline V gives CDR1 PRHDT, CDR2 FYEKMQ (reference sequence). J lost 5 bases, V lost 0 bases, and 4 bases had no gene match. The CDR3 loop is CASSLGGAGDEQYF. The DNA for the CDR3 is TGTGCCAGCAGCTTAGGTGGGGCGGGAGACGAGCAGTACTTC.

The rearrangement uses TRBV27 and TRBJ2-7; D gene uncertain. CDR1 MNHEY and CDR2 SMNVEV come from the germline V gene (reference sequence). V dropped 5 bases and J dropped 1 base, with 18 bases sitting between them. This CDR3 comprises 16 residues. In nucleotides, the CDR3 is TGTGCCAGCAGTCCCTCTTTTGGCGGCATTTCCTACGAGCAGTACTTC. This sequence encodes CASSPSFGGISYEQYF.

V and J are TRBV7-2 and TRBJ1-1; D is perhaps TRBD1 (6 bases). This CDR3 contains 16 residues. The germline V gene encodes CDR1 SGHTA and CDR2 FQGNSA. V dropped 5 bases and J dropped 1 base, with 17 bases sitting between them. The CDR3 DNA is TGTGCCAGCAGCCCATCCGGGACAAGAAAGAACACTGAAGCTTTCTTT. As protein: CASSPSGTRKNTEAFF.

This rearrangement joins TRBV5-1 to TRBJ2-3; 11 positions agree with TRBD1. The CDR3 has 16 amino acids. Germline values: CDR1 SGHRS, CDR2 YFSETQ. J gave up 4 bases and V 4 bases, and 8 bases lay outside the gene matches. CDR3 amino acids: CASSKPGQGDPDTQYF. CDR3 bases: TGCGCCAGCAGCAAACCGGGACAGGGGGACCCAGATACGCAGTATTTT.

This sequence joins TRBV25-1 and TRBJ1-1; D unclear. The CDR3 length is 13 residues. V was trimmed by 5 bases and J by 4 bases, leaving 11 bases between them. Germline V lookup: CDR1 MGHDK, CDR2 SYGVNS. CDR3 amino acids: CASSTVEGTEAFF. The CDR3 DNA follows: TGTGCCAGCAGTACCGTCGAGGGCACTGAAGCTTTCTTT.

The V and J genes are TRBV7-9 and TRBJ2-7, with D unclear. CDR3 length: 14 amino acids. Deletions cut 2 bases from V and 0 bases from J, with 8 bases between. Germline V gene sequence: CDR1 SEHNR, CDR2 FQNEAQ (reference sequence). CDR3 nucleotides: TGTGCCAGCAGCTTATTCCCAAACTCCTACGAGCAGTACTTC. Amino acid sequence: CASSLFPNSYEQYF.

The chain has TRBV5-8 and TRBJ1-5; no firm D call. This CDR3 comprises 13 residues. The V end lost 4 bases, the J end lost 9 bases, and 14 bases lay between the germline ends. Germline-derived CDR1 and CDR2 are SGHTS and YDEGEE. CDR3 coding DNA: TGTGCCAGCAGCCCGAGTCCGTTGAGGCCCCAGCATTTT. Translated: CASSPSPLRPQHF.

The V and J genes are TRBV14 and TRBJ1-4, with a weak D call TRBD1 (5 bases). V was shortened by 3 bases and J by 13 bases, with 12 bases between the two germline ends. The CDR3 extends over 12 amino acids. Germline V gene sequence: CDR1 SGHDN, CDR2 FVKESK. CDR3 in DNA: TGTGCCAGCAGCCATGGGGGGTTTAGACTGTTTTTT. This codes for CASSHGGFRLFF. Supplemented by reference TRBV14 and TRBJ1-4, the full variable domain reads EAGVTQFPSHSVIEKGQTVTLRCDPISGHDNLYWYRRVMGKEIKFLLHFVKESKQDESGMPNNRFLAERTGGTYSTLKVQPAELEDSGVYFCASSHGGFRLFFGSGTQLSVL.

The chain has TRBV9 and TRBJ2-1, with 7 bases that match TRBD2. This CDR3 contains 15 residues. V shed 4 bases and J 3 bases; nucleotides not matched to a gene: 7. CDR1 is SGDLS and CDR2 is YYNGEE in the germline V gene. CDR3 coding DNA: TGTGCCAGCAGCTCAAGCGGGACTATCTACAATGAGCAGTTCTTC. Amino acid sequence: CASSSSGTIYNEQFF.

V gene TRBV5-4 combines with J gene TRBJ2-1, with 8 bases fitting TRBD2. CDR1 and CDR2 (germline): SGHNT, YYREEE (reference sequence). This CDR3 contains 13 residues. The V segment lost 3 bases and the J segment 8 bases; nucleotides outside the gene matches: 4. The DNA of the CDR3 is TGTGCCAGCAGCTCGGGGGGGATGTATGAGCAGTTCTTC. The encoded protein is CASSSGGMYEQFF.

The chain combines TRBV11-2 with TRBJ1-5, with TRBD1 identical over 7 bases. In germline, CDR1 is SGHAT, CDR2 FQNNGV. The CDR3 totals 16 residues. Trimming cost V 1 base and J 5 bases; bases outside gene matches: 8. The CDR3 sequence: CASSLGFGQGDQPQHF. The CDR3 region has the DNA TGTGCCAGCAGCTTAGGGTTCGGGCAGGGGGATCAGCCCCAGCATTTT.

The chain joins TRBV19 to TRBJ2-1; D is perhaps TRBD1 (6 bases). CDR1 is LNHDA and CDR2 is SQIVND in the germline V gene (reference sequence). Trimming stripped 7 bases from V and 3 bases from J, with 13 bases between. CDR3 length: 14 residues. The CDR3 protein is CASTLGRGYNEQFF. In DNA form, the CDR3 reads TGTGCCAGTACCCTGGGCAGGGGCTACAATGAGCAGTTCTTC.

The chain links TRBV5-1 to TRBJ2-5, with 9 nucleotides matching TRBD2. CDR1 and CDR2 from the germline V gene are SGHRS and YFSETQ. The CDR3 contains 15 residues. V gave up 4 bases and J gave up 5 bases; unmatched junction bases: 9. The CDR3 is CASSGPGGGAETQYF. For the CDR3, the DNA is TGCGCCAGCAGCGGGCCGGGCGGGGGGGCGGAGACCCAGTACTTC.

The chain combines TRBV5-4 with TRBJ1-6; TRBD1 matches 9 bases. This CDR3 has 16 residues. Per the germline V gene, CDR1 is SGHNT and CDR2 is YYREEE (reference sequence). Trimming cost V 0 bases and J 6 bases; bases outside gene matches: 4. The CDR3 nucleotides read TGTGCCAGCAGCTTGGGGCGGGGACAGGGTAATTCACCCCTCCACTTT. Its translation: CASSLGRGQGNSPLHF.

This clone was picked up one time. The V gene is TRBV21-1, the J gene TRBJ1-1. TRBV21-1 is annotated as a pseudogene. The CDR3 length is 11 residues. The CDR3 reads CANLRNTEAFF. The DNA of the CDR3 is TGTGCCAACCTAAGGAACACTGAAGCTTTCTTT.

The rearrangement links TRBV7-2 to TRBJ2-5, with a tentative D call TRBD2 (6 bases). The CDR3 sequence is 18 residues long. CDR1 and CDR2 from the germline V gene are SGHTA and FQGNSA. V was cut by 3 bases and J by 0 bases, with 20 bases left in between. The CDR3 DNA follows: TGTGCCAGCAGCTTGGCCGGGTCGCGGGGCTCGTACCAAGAGACCCAGTACTTC. It yields the protein CASSLAGSRGSYQETQYF. Full variable domain (remainder filled in from reference TRBV7-2 and TRBJ2-5): GAGVSQSPSNKVTEKGKDVELRCDPISGHTALYWYRQSLGQGLEFLIYFQGNSAPDKSGLPSDRFSAERTGGSVSTLTIQRTQQEDSAVYLCASSLAGSRGSYQETQYFGPGTRLLVL.